Below are 10 T cell receptor beta chains sequenced from a single sample in a study of blood T cell repertoires in COVID-19. Assay used: immunoSEQ multiplex PCR; TCRdb lists only in-frame clones, some missing. Of 210,000 or so clones listed, about 88% are singletons. The source material was peripheral blood. These receptors came from a man aged 40-55 years with active or convalescent COVID-19.

V is TRBV28 and J is TRBJ2-7; 10 bases fit TRBD2. Germline CDR1 reads MDHEN; CDR2 reads SYDVKM. This CDR3 contains 15 residues. After removal of 8 bases from V and 4 bases from J, the junction contained 11 bases not matched to a gene. CDR3 sequence (DNA): TGTGCCAGCGCTAGCGGGGGTGAAGCAAAATACGAGCAGTACTTC. It translates to CASASGGEAKYEQYF.

The CDR3 DNA reads as TGTGCCAGCAGGCTATACAGGGTGAACTATGGCTACACCTTC. Residues: CASRLYRVNYGYTF. The gene calls are TRBV28 and TRBJ1-2, with D tentatively TRBD1 (6 bases). The CDR3 extends over 14 amino acids. The V end lost 6 bases, the J end lost 2 bases, and 13 bases lay between the germline ends. CDR1 and CDR2 from the germline V gene are MDHEN and SYDVKM.

V gene TRBV28 combines with J gene TRBJ1-5; 11 bases line up with TRBD1. The CDR3 sequence is 17 residues long. Germline V gene sequence: CDR1 MDHEN, CDR2 SYDVKM. Trimming at V came to 3 bases and at J to 1 base, leaving 5 bases not matched to a gene. The CDR3 nucleotides are TGTGCCAGCAGTTTGGACAGGGGGCTGAGGAGCAATCAGCCCCAGCATTTT. Its translation is CASSLDRGLRSNQPQHF.

Written as DNA, the CDR3 is TGTGCCAGTAGAAACCAATTGACAGTTGGGGGCAATCAGCCCCAGCATTTT. Translation: CASRNQLTVGGNQPQHF. The V call is TRBV19, the J call TRBJ1-5; tentative D call: TRBD1 (5 bases). V lost 6 bases and J 2 bases, leaving 20 bases between the germline ends. The CDR3 length is 17 residues. Per germline, CDR1 LNHDA and CDR2 SQIVND (reference sequence).

This sequence joins TRBV5-1 and TRBJ1-4, with 9 bases lining up with TRBD1. The length of the CDR3 is 15 residues. Germline lookup yields CDR1 SGHRS and CDR2 YFSETQ. With V trimmed by 3 bases and J by 6 bases, 6 bases remained unmatched. The CDR3 region is CASSSRTGVDEKLFF. The DNA of the CDR3 is TGCGCCAGCAGCTCCAGGACAGGGGTTGATGAAAAACTGTTTTTT.

This chain uses TRBV6-5 with TRBJ1-6; no clear D. The CDR3 contains 13 residues. Germline V gives CDR1 MNHEY, CDR2 SVGAGI. V shed 2 bases and J shed 11 bases, with 10 bases lying between them. This CDR3 is CASSYRREAPLHF. CDR3 sequence (DNA): TGTGCCAGCAGTTACCGAAGGGAGGCACCCCTCCACTTT.

The table lists this clone with a count of one. The genes are TRBV5-1 and TRBJ1-1; D unclear. The V gene lost 2 bases and the J gene lost 2 bases, with 10 bases spanning the gap. The CDR3 has 14 residues. Germline V lookup: CDR1 SGHRS, CDR2 YFSETQ. The CDR3 protein is CASSFFSGNTEAFF. The CDR3 DNA is TGCGCCAGCAGCTTTTTTTCAGGTAACACTGAAGCTTTCTTT.

This sequence joins TRBV19 and TRBJ2-7; 8 bases are shared with TRBD1. With 5 bases clipped from V and 4 bases from J, the junction kept 10 bases outside the gene matches. The CDR3 length is 15 residues. Germline loops: CDR1 LNHDA, CDR2 SQIVND (reference sequence). The DNA for the CDR3 is TGTGCCAGTAGTGACCGACAGGGGACGGGATACGAGCAGTACTTC. Translated: CASSDRQGTGYEQYF.

This clone was recorded only once. The chain recombines TRBV5-6 with TRBJ1-5; D is ambiguous. The germline V gene has CDR1 SGHDT and CDR2 YYEEEE. V lost 4 bases and J 1 base, leaving 12 bases between the germline ends. The length of the CDR3 is 15 residues. The CDR3 loop reads CASSAFARSNQPQHF. The CDR3 DNA reads TGTGCCAGCAGCGCCTTTGCGCGGAGCAATCAGCCCCAGCATTTT.

The V gene is TRBV21-1, the J gene TRBJ2-1; no DNA check was done on the table's D call, TRBD2. TRBV21-1 is marked as a pseudogene. CDR3 length equals 13 residues. CDR3 DNA sequence: TGTGCCAGCAGCCTTGGGGGGTACAATGAGCAGTTCTTC. This codes for CASSLGGYNEQFF.